This record covers a single TCR beta chain. The data originate from a study of cytomegalovirus exposure and HLA in healthy donors. In the PCR, 60 Vbeta and 13 Jbeta primers were used. Authors' analysis steps: Later, 65 million to 90 million unique TCR beta chains were counted in an analysis, and approximately 9.9 million of them were shared. This table comes from immunoSEQ multiplex PCR, and its TCRdb copy is limited to in-frame clones, with some not included. V and J calls and clone size are copied from that table; D and trimming were computed from the DNA. The table lists roughly 40,000 clones, 81% of them singletons. Germline V gene lookup returns CDR1 MNHNS and CDR2 SASEGT. V lost 4 bases to trimming and J lost 4 bases, with 16 bases between them. The CDR3 runs to 15 residues.

The receptor comes from a man over 45 in good health and CMV-seronegative. Sequenced input: PBMCs. The rearrangement joins TRBV6-1 to TRBJ1-1, with D possibly being TRBD1 (6 bases). The chain's CDR3 is CASSGDQGSSTEAFF. In nucleotides, the CDR3 is TGTGCCAGCAGTGGAGATCAGGGGTCGAGCACTGAAGCTTTCTTT.